This is a list of T cell receptor beta chains from one sample in a study of siplizumab effects on memory and regulatory T cells. Repertoires were generated with immunoSEQ multiplex PCR, while TCRdb's copy carries only in-frame clones and drops some. The repertoire has tens of thousands of clones, approximately 93% of them found once; the top ten carry about 40%. The sequenced sample was CD8+ T cells sorted from blood. Receptors were obtained from a human donor in good health. CDR3s include the opening cysteine and the closing phenylalanine or tryptophan. A D gene is named only where the DNA matches it firmly. Clone size, where shown, is once, few, many, or a class for clones that have expanded.

j_call: TRBJ2-3
v_call: TRBV25-1
d_call: -
clone_size: -
cdr3_aa: CASSLQGSGTDTQYF
cdr3_nt: TGTGCCAGCAGTCTCCAGGGAAGCGGCACAGATACGCAGTATTTT

j_call: TRBJ2-6
v_call: TRBV29-1
d_call: -
clone_size: -
cdr3_aa: CSVKSSGANVLTF
cdr3_nt: TGCAGCGTGAAGTCCTCTGGGGCCAACGTCCTGACTTTC

j_call: TRBJ1-2
v_call: TRBV5-5
d_call: -
clone_size: -
cdr3_aa: CASSPGGGLYGYTF
cdr3_nt: TGTGCCAGCAGCCCGGGAGGGGGATTATATGGCTACACCTTC

j_call: TRBJ1-1
v_call: TRBV5-1
d_call: -
clone_size: once
cdr3_aa: CASSFLGEMEAFF
cdr3_nt: TGCGCCAGCAGCTTTTTGGGGGAAATGGAAGCTTTCTTT

j_call: TRBJ2-1
v_call: TRBV6-5
d_call: -
clone_size: few
cdr3_aa: CASTPRMRNEQFF
cdr3_nt: TGTGCCAGCACCCCTAGAATGCGCAATGAGCAGTTCTTC

j_call: TRBJ2-7
v_call: TRBV13
d_call: TRBD2
clone_size: -
cdr3_aa: CASSLGGRSYEQYF
cdr3_nt: TGTGCCAGCAGCTTAGGCGGGAGGTCCTACGAGCAGTACTTC

j_call: TRBJ1-1
v_call: TRBV5-8
d_call: -
clone_size: -
cdr3_aa: CASSPIHNTEAFF
cdr3_nt: TGTGCCAGCAGCCCAATTCATAACACTGAAGCTTTCTTT

j_call: TRBJ2-1
v_call: TRBV7-3
d_call: -
clone_size: -
cdr3_aa: CASSLTGESVEQFF
cdr3_nt: TGTGCCAGCAGCTTAACCGGAGAAAGCGTAGAGCAGTTCTTC

j_call: TRBJ1-2
v_call: TRBV7-9
d_call: -
clone_size: -
cdr3_aa: CASRQDNYGYTF
cdr3_nt: TGTGCCAGCAGACAGGACAACTATGGCTACACCTTC

j_call: TRBJ1-3
v_call: TRBV21-1
d_call: -
clone_size: -
cdr3_aa: CASSKGVRQPSGNTIYF
cdr3_nt: TGTGCCAGCAGCAAAGGGGTGAGACAGCCCTCTGGAAACACCATATATTTT

j_call: TRBJ2-1
v_call: TRBV7-9
d_call: TRBD2
clone_size: -
cdr3_aa: CASSPPVAGVANEQFF
cdr3_nt: TGTGCCAGCAGCCCCCCCGTAGCGGGAGTAGCCAATGAGCAGTTCTTC

j_call: TRBJ2-2
v_call: TRBV9
d_call: TRBD1
clone_size: -
cdr3_aa: CASSGRQGANTGELFF
cdr3_nt: TGTGCCAGCAGCGGCCGACAGGGGGCGAACACCGGGGAGCTGTTTTTT

j_call: TRBJ2-1
v_call: TRBV27
d_call: -
clone_size: -
cdr3_aa: CASSLSSGSYNEQFF
cdr3_nt: TGTGCCAGCAGTTTATCATCGGGTAGCTACAATGAGCAGTTCTTC

j_call: TRBJ2-7
v_call: TRBV6-1
d_call: TRBD2
clone_size: once
cdr3_aa: CASSAAGYSYEQYF
cdr3_nt: TGTGCCAGCAGCGCAGCGGGATACTCCTACGAGCAGTACTTC

j_call: TRBJ2-7
v_call: TRBV9
d_call: -
clone_size: -
cdr3_aa: CASSVADGSYEQYF
cdr3_nt: TGTGCCAGCAGCGTAGCGGACGGCTCCTACGAGCAGTACTTC

j_call: TRBJ1-3
v_call: TRBV7-6
d_call: TRBD1
clone_size: -
cdr3_aa: CASSSRQGLAGNTIYF
cdr3_nt: TGTGCCAGCAGCTCCAGACAGGGGTTGGCTGGAAACACCATATATTTT

j_call: TRBJ2-1
v_call: TRBV29-1
d_call: -
clone_size: -
cdr3_aa: CSVEADPYNEQFF
cdr3_nt: TGCAGCGTTGAAGCGGATCCCTACAATGAGCAGTTCTTC

j_call: TRBJ2-3
v_call: TRBV7-9
d_call: -
clone_size: -
cdr3_aa: CASSSSADTQYF
cdr3_nt: TGTGCCAGCAGCTCGTCCGCCGATACGCAGTATTTT

j_call: TRBJ2-1
v_call: TRBV5-3
d_call: TRBD2
clone_size: -
cdr3_aa: CARSQAGEVNNEQFF
cdr3_nt: TGTGCCAGAAGCCAAGCGGGAGAGGTAAACAATGAGCAGTTCTTC

j_call: TRBJ2-5
v_call: TRBV15
d_call: -
clone_size: -
cdr3_aa: CATSSTAATQYF
cdr3_nt: TGTGCCACCAGCTCAACGGCCGCGACCCAGTACTTC

j_call: TRBJ2-7
v_call: TRBV28
d_call: -
clone_size: -
cdr3_aa: CASSSPNSYYEQYF
cdr3_nt: TGTGCCAGCAGTTCCCCTAATAGCTACTACGAGCAGTACTTC

j_call: TRBJ2-7
v_call: TRBV9
d_call: -
clone_size: -
cdr3_aa: CASSVAEGGTFYEQYF
cdr3_nt: TGTGCCAGCAGCGTCGCCGAGGGGGGGACTTTCTACGAGCAGTACTTC

j_call: TRBJ2-7
v_call: TRBV5-5
d_call: -
clone_size: -
cdr3_aa: CASSLLASPYEQYF
cdr3_nt: TGTGCCAGCAGCTTACTAGCTTCCCCCTACGAGCAGTACTTC

j_call: TRBJ2-5
v_call: TRBV6-5
d_call: -
clone_size: -
cdr3_aa: CASRLNGEETQYF
cdr3_nt: TGTGCCAGCAGACTGAACGGTGAAGAGACCCAGTACTTC

j_call: TRBJ1-1
v_call: TRBV6-1
d_call: -
clone_size: -
cdr3_aa: CASSEGASPGTNTEAFF
cdr3_nt: TGTGCCAGCAGTGAAGGGGCCTCCCCAGGGACGAACACTGAAGCTTTCTTT

j_call: TRBJ1-5
v_call: TRBV4-1
d_call: -
clone_size: -
cdr3_aa: CASSQRSHSNQPQHF
cdr3_nt: TGCGCCAGCAGCCAAAGATCACATAGCAATCAGCCCCAGCATTTT

j_call: TRBJ2-5
v_call: TRBV18
d_call: -
clone_size: -
cdr3_aa: CASSPGMTETQYF
cdr3_nt: TGTGCCAGCTCACCCGGGATGACGGAGACCCAGTACTTC

j_call: TRBJ2-5
v_call: TRBV7-9
d_call: TRBD2
clone_size: -
cdr3_aa: CASSSFSVNLADQRETQYF
cdr3_nt: TGTGCCAGCAGCTCTTTCTCGGTCAACCTAGCGGATCAAAGGGAGACCCAGTACTTC

j_call: TRBJ2-1
v_call: TRBV5-1
d_call: -
clone_size: -
cdr3_aa: CASTDYNEQFF
cdr3_nt: TGCGCCAGCACGGACTACAATGAGCAGTTCTTC

j_call: TRBJ2-7
v_call: TRBV9
d_call: -
clone_size: -
cdr3_aa: CASSGGETYEQYF
cdr3_nt: TGTGCCAGCAGCGGGGGGGAGACCTACGAGCAGTACTTC

j_call: TRBJ2-7
v_call: TRBV5-4
d_call: -
clone_size: -
cdr3_aa: CASSSSPASSYEQYF
cdr3_nt: TGTGCCAGCAGCTCCTCGCCGGCGAGCTCCTACGAGCAGTACTTC

j_call: TRBJ1-2
v_call: TRBV9
d_call: -
clone_size: -
cdr3_aa: CASSETGTAYGYTF
cdr3_nt: TGTGCCAGCAGCGAGACCGGGACCGCTTATGGCTACACCTTC

j_call: TRBJ1-1
v_call: TRBV4-1
d_call: -
clone_size: -
cdr3_aa: CASSQERGTEAFF
cdr3_nt: TGCGCCAGCAGCCAAGAGAGGGGGACTGAAGCTTTCTTT

j_call: TRBJ1-5
v_call: TRBV6-1
d_call: TRBD1
clone_size: few
cdr3_aa: CASSGPSGQGTLLNQPQHF
cdr3_nt: TGTGCCAGCAGTGGACCCTCGGGACAGGGGACCCTCTTAAATCAGCCCCAGCATTTT

j_call: TRBJ2-1
v_call: TRBV4-2
d_call: TRBD1
clone_size: once
cdr3_aa: CASSQVLQGSYNEQFF
cdr3_nt: TGTGCCAGCAGCCAAGTATTACAGGGGAGCTACAATGAGCAGTTCTTC

j_call: TRBJ2-5
v_call: TRBV5-6
d_call: -
clone_size: -
cdr3_aa: CASSFEGTGETQYF
cdr3_nt: TGTGCCAGCAGCTTCGAAGGGACGGGTGAGACCCAGTACTTC

j_call: TRBJ2-3
v_call: TRBV5-6
d_call: TRBD1
clone_size: -
cdr3_aa: CASSLSGTGTDTQYF
cdr3_nt: TGTGCCAGCAGCCTATCCGGGACAGGCACAGATACGCAGTATTTT

j_call: TRBJ2-3
v_call: TRBV7-3
d_call: -
clone_size: -
cdr3_aa: CASSLIIGDTQYF
cdr3_nt: TGTGCCAGCAGCTTAATTATCGGAGATACGCAGTATTTT

j_call: TRBJ2-3
v_call: TRBV9
d_call: TRBD2
clone_size: -
cdr3_aa: CASSAGLAGVATDTQYF
cdr3_nt: TGTGCCAGCAGCGCGGGACTAGCGGGAGTAGCCACAGATACGCAGTATTTT

j_call: TRBJ1-3
v_call: TRBV12-5
d_call: -
clone_size: -
cdr3_aa: CASGRTDSGNTIYF
cdr3_nt: TGTGCTAGTGGTCGTACAGACTCTGGAAACACCATATATTTT

j_call: TRBJ2-1
v_call: TRBV30
d_call: TRBD2
clone_size: -
cdr3_aa: CAWSGTSGDKLFF
cdr3_nt: TGTGCCTGGAGCGGGACTAGCGGGGACAAATTGTTCTTC